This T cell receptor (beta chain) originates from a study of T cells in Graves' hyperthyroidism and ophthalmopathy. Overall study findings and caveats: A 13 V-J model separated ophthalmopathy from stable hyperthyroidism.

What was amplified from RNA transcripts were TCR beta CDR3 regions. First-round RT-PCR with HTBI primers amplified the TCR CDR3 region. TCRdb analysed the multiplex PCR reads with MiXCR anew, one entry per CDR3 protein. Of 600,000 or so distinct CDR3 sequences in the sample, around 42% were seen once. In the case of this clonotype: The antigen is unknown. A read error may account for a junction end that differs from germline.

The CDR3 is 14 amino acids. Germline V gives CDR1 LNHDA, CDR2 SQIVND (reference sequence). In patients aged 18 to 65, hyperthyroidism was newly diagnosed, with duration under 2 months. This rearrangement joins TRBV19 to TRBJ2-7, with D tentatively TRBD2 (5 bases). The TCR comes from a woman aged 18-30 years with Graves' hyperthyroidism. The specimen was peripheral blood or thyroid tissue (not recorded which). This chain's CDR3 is CAGSPRGATYEQYF. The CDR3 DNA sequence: TGTGCCGGTAGTCCCCGGGGAGCCACCTACGAGCAGTACTTC.